This T cell receptor beta chain was identified during a study of blood T cell repertoires in COVID-19 (dated by TCRdb to 2020 to 2021). About the study as a whole: Samples covering the acute and convalescent phases of COVID-19 were provided by collaborators in the United States, Italy and Spain. The material from the prospective study consisted of cDNA or gDNA derived from T cells, B-cell-depleted T cells, or PBMCs. Subjects who had been exposed to COVID-19, were actively infected with it, or had recovered from it provided the deeply sampled blood TCRbeta repertoires that made up the dataset. A freely available public database, intended as a resource for researchers studying the immune response to SARS-CoV-2, is where the repertoires were released. Samples came from the ongoing ImmuneRACE study (first 160 participants) plus 1,254 subjects from 6 global collaborators. A de-identified subject ID, COVID-19 status, age in years and sex were almost always included in the sample metadata. HLA class I and class II types, where available, came from metadata supplied by the sample provider rather than from assay-based typing.

The immunoSEQ Assay, a bias-controlled multiplex PCR, was used to amplify TCRbeta CDR3 regions from genomic DNA. Processing in the source paper ran as follows. Within the assay, amplification of reference gene primers was used to estimate how many nucleated cells each sample contained. To quantify the absolute abundance of each unique TCRbeta CDR3 rearrangement, sequence reads were collapsed and filtered. Productive Simpson clonality was computed per sample as the square root of Simpson's diversity index over productive rearrangements. TCRdb stores this immuneACCESS table with in-frame sequences only. Part of the clones is absent; in the studies checked, under half of the shortfall reflects unresolved V genes, and no reason is known for the rest. Clone size and the V and J calls come from that table; the DNA yielded D and trimming. The sample contains 250,000 to 400,000 clones, around 88% of them found a single time. The biggest ten clones account for 1.5% to 2% of the sample.

Notes on this clone: The target of this receptor is not known. Within one base of it there is no much larger clone, and no base qualities were kept.

In Seattle, one collaborating source enrolled patients while the infection was active and tracked those patients longitudinally over the course of disease. Collaborating institutions collected whole blood in K2EDTA tubes following their own protocols. For TCRbeta analysis, collaborators shipped samples in one of three forms: frozen whole blood, isolated PBMCs, or DNA extracted from either of those sample types. Results the study describes overall, beyond this receptor: The quantity of clinical and demographic metadata differed by source and by participant and was supplied without curation.

CDR1 and CDR2, looked up from the germline V gene (reference sequence), are LGHDT and YNNKEL. The CDR3 holds 12 amino acids from the cysteine to the phenylalanine. Left in the record is the CDR3 DNA by itself, 36 bases read in frame from the first base. Trimmed from V: 7 bases; trimmed from J: 7 bases; junction bases lacking a gene match: 5. The chain joins TRBV3-1 (or the pseudogene TRBV3-2) to TRBJ1-2, with 8 middle bases fitting TRBD1. Material: peripheral blood. The source of this sequence is a woman younger than 45 with COVID-19, enrolled during active disease. At the DNA level, the sequence is TGTGCCAGCAATCAGGGGGCGGGTGGCTACACCTTC. Its product reads: CASNQGAGGYTF.